Listed here are 5 T cell receptor beta chains from one sample, sequenced in a study of T cells in Graves' hyperthyroidism and ophthalmopathy. Regions amplified from RNA transcripts were the TCR beta CDR3 regions. Primed by the HTBI set, a first-round RT-PCR was run on the TCR CDR3. TCRdb processed the multiplex PCR reads anew with MiXCR; each CDR3 protein has one entry. The sample carries more than 300,000 distinct CDR3 sequences, over 11% recorded once. The specimen was blood. Receptors originate from a woman between 25 and 40 years old with Graves' hyperthyroidism.

This clonotype was detected ten times or more. V is TRBV28 and J is TRBJ2-6; TRBD2 might be the D (6 bases). CDR1 is MDHEN and CDR2 is SYDVKM in the germline V gene. This CDR3 is 15 amino acids long. Between the trimmed V and J ends, which lost 6 bases and 4 bases, there was a span of 13 bases. The CDR3 DNA sequence: TGTGCCAGCAGCTGGGGGGTACAAGGGGCCAACGTCCTGACTTTC. This sequence encodes CASSWGVQGANVLTF.

About this clonotype: Germline and junction disagree at one end, which may indicate a read error. This sequence joins TRBV2 and TRBJ1-6; possibly TRBD1 for D (6 bases). CDR1 is SNHLY, CDR2 FYNNEI, per germline. The CDR3 has 18 amino acids. Here the CDR3 DNA reads TGTGCCAGCAGCATAAAGGGGGGCTCAAAGTCCTATAATTCACCCCTCTACTTT. Translation: CASSIKGGSKSYNSPLYF. The variable domain in full, with the rest retrieved from reference TRBV2 and TRBJ1-6, is EPEVTQTPSHQVTQMGQEVILRCVPISNHLYFYWYRQILGQKVEFLVSFYNNEISEKSEIFDDQFSVERPDGSNFTLKIRSTKLEDSAMYFCASSIKGGSKSYNSPLYFGNGTRLTVT.

The chain recombines TRBV7-9 with TRBJ1-4; D ambiguous. This CDR3 is 14 amino acids long. V lost 3 bases and J 7 bases, leaving 12 bases between the germline ends. CDR1 is SEHNR and CDR2 is FQNEAQ in the germline V gene (reference sequence). For the CDR3, the DNA is TGTGCCAGCAGCTTTTTGTCTGGGAGTGAAAAACTGTTTTTT. This sequence encodes CASSFLSGSEKLFF. Full variable domain (missing parts from reference TRBV7-9 and TRBJ1-4): DTGVSQNPRHKITKRGQNVTFRCDPISEHNRLYWYRQTLGQGPEFLTYFQNEAQLEKSRLLSDRFSAERPKGSFSTLEIQRTEQGDSAMYLCASSFLSGSEKLFFGSGTQLSVL.

This clonotype was detected ten times or more. J is TRBJ1-1 and V is TRBV7-2, with unresolved D. Germline V CDR1 and CDR2: SGHTA, FQGNSA. Trimming removed 3 bases at V and 5 bases at J, with 16 bases between. CDR3 length equals 15 residues. This chain's CDR3 is CASSLNWTPQTEAFF. CDR3 nucleotides: TGTGCCAGCAGCTTGAATTGGACCCCCCAAACTGAAGCTTTCTTT.

The table lists this clonotype with a few counts. At one end the junction does not follow the germline gene, possibly because of a read error. The chain couples TRBV7-2 to TRBJ2-6; D possibly corresponds to TRBD1 (5 bases). This CDR3 comprises 14 residues. The germline V gene has CDR1 SGHTA and CDR2 FQGNSA. CDR3 DNA sequence: TGTGCCAGCAGCTTAGCCACTGGGGCCAACGTCCTGGCTTTC. Translation: CASSLATGANVLAF. The full variable domain, in which reference TRBV7-2 and TRBJ2-6 provide the parts outside the CDR3, is GAGVSQSPSNKVTEKGKDVELRCDPISGHTALYWYRQSLGQGLEFLIYFQGNSAPDKSGLPSDRFSAERTGGSVSTLTIQRTQQEDSAVYLCASSLATGANVLAFGAGSRLTVL.